The 9 T cell receptor beta chains below were found in one sample sequenced in a study of CD8 T cells in Susac syndrome. cDNA came from approximately 0.5 to 1 ug RNA primed by random hexamers. Each CDR3 protein gets one entry after TCRdb re-called the immunoSEQ multiplex PCR reads with MiXCR. The sample records about 150,000 distinct CDR3 sequences, roughly 95% being singletons. Source material: CD4+ T cells from PBMCs. The source is a human donor with Susac syndrome.

This sequence joins TRBV7-9 and TRBJ2-7; D call uncertain. The V and J ends lost 2 bases and 6 bases respectively, with 14 bases between them. This CDR3 contains 14 residues. Germline V gives CDR1 SEHNR, CDR2 FQNEAQ (reference sequence). CDR3 coding DNA: TGTGCCAGCAGCTTACAGGCCCTCAGTGTCGAGCAGTACTTC. It specifies CASSLQALSVEQYF.

The chain links TRBV3-1 to TRBJ2-1; 13 bases are a match to TRBD2. CDR1 is LGHDT, CDR2 YNNKEL, per germline (reference sequence). The CDR3 is 15 residues long. The V segment lost 4 bases and the J segment 7 bases; nucleotides outside the gene matches: 4. CDR3 sequence reads: CASSPRTSGGNEQFF. The CDR3 bases are TGTGCCAGCAGCCCGAGGACTAGCGGGGGTAATGAGCAGTTCTTC.

The V and J genes are TRBV6-5 and TRBJ2-5; 10 positions agree with TRBD2. Germline assignment: CDR1 MNHEY and CDR2 SVGAGI. This CDR3 region has 15 residues. Germline trimming cut 5 bases from V and 5 bases from J; bases unmatched to any gene: 8. The CDR3 DNA reads TGTGCCAGCAGTATAAGCGGGGGGGGTCCGGAGACCCAGTACTTC. It yields the protein CASSISGGGPETQYF.

This chain joins TRBV4-3 and TRBJ2-3; the D gene is possibly TRBD2 (6 bases). V was clipped by 3 bases and J by 2 bases, with 6 bases between them. CDR3 length: 13 amino acids. Germline V gene lookup returns CDR1 LGHNA and CDR2 YSLEER. The CDR3 protein is CASSQGLTDTQYF. The CDR3 nucleotides read TGCGCCAGCAGCCAGGGACTCACAGATACGCAGTATTTT.

This chain connects TRBV20-1 to TRBJ2-2; D is possibly TRBD2 (6 bases). Trimming took 3 bases from V and 5 from J, leaving 10 bases between them. Germline values: CDR1 DFQATT, CDR2 SNEGSKA (reference sequence). The CDR3 totals 13 residues. CDR3 bases: TGCAGTGCTAGGGTTAGCGGAACCGGGGAGCTGTTTTTT. Protein product: CSARVSGTGELFF.

The chain joins TRBV29-1 to TRBJ1-4, with 8 bases lining up with TRBD1. Losses at the gene ends were 6 bases for V and 3 bases for J; bases not matched to a gene: 6. The CDR3 covers 14 residues. The germline CDR1 and CDR2 sequences are SQVTM and ANQGSEA. DNA for the CDR3: TGCAGCGTAACGTACAGGGGGTCTAATGAAAAACTGTTTTTT. Translating gives CSVTYRGSNEKLFF.

The chain links TRBV29-1 to TRBJ2-2; D is perhaps TRBD2 (6 bases). In germline, CDR1 is SQVTM, CDR2 ANQGSEA. This CDR3 region has 14 residues. Trimming took 2 bases from V and 2 from J, leaving 9 bases between them. Here the CDR3 DNA reads TGCAGCGTTGAACTAGCGTCCAACACCGGGGAGCTGTTTTTT. It is translated as CSVELASNTGELFF.

The gene calls are TRBV29-1 and TRBJ2-1; D is uncertain. V shed 5 bases and J shed 8 bases, with 13 bases lying between them. CDR3 length: 12 amino acids. Per the germline V gene, CDR1 is SQVTM and CDR2 is ANQGSEA. CDR3 amino acids: CSVRTGWDEQFF. Here the CDR3 DNA reads TGCAGCGTTCGGACCGGCTGGGATGAGCAGTTCTTC.

J is TRBJ2-2 and V is TRBV29-1, with a possible D match to TRBD2 (5 bases). The CDR3 has 10 residues. Germline V gene data show CDR1 as SQVTM and CDR2 as ANQGSEA. Deletions cut 4 bases from V and 8 bases from J, with 5 bases between. The CDR3 region has the DNA TGCAGCGTTGGGGAGGGGGAGCTGTTTTTT. Protein: CSVGEGELFF.